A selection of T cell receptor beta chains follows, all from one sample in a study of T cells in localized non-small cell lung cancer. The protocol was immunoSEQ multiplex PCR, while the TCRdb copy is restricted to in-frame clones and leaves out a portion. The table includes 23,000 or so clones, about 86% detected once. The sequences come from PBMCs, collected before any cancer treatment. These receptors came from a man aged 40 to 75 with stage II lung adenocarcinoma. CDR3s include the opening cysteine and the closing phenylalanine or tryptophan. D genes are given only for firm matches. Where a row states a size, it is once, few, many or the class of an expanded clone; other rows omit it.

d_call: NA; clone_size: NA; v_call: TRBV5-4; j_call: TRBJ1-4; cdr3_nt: TGTGCCAGCAGCCGCAAACAGGGCGGCGATGAAAAACTGTTTTTT; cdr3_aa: CASSRKQGGDEKLFF
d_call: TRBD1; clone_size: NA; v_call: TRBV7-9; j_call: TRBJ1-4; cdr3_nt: TGTGCCAGCAGCGCACCCGCGGGACAGGGGTCGCCAACTAATGAAAAACTGTTTTTT; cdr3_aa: CASSAPAGQGSPTNEKLFF
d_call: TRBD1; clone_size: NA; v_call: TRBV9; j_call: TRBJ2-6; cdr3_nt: TGTGCCAGCAGCGCCGGGGGACAGGGCGACTCTGGGGCCAACGTCCTGACTTTC; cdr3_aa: CASSAGGQGDSGANVLTF
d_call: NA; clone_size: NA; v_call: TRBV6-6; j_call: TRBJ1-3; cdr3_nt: TGTGCCAGCAGTGCCGGGGGGAGAGGAAACACCATATATTTT; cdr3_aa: CASSAGGRGNTIYF
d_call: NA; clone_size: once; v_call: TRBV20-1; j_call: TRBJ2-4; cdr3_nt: TGCAGTGCTAGTGTGGGAAACATTCAGTACTTC; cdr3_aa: CSASVGNIQYF
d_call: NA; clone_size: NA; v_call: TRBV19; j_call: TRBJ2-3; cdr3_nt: TGTGCCAGTAGTATCGGGAATGAGATAGGACACTTCCAGTATTTT; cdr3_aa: CASSIGNEIGHFQYF
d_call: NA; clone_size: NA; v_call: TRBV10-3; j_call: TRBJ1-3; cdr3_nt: TGTGCCATCAGTGACCTCGTGAATATCCTCTCTGGAAACACCATATATTTT; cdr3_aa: CAISDLVNILSGNTIYF
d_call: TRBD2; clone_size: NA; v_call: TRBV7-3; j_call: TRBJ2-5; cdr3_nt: TGTGCCAGCAGCCAAGCGGGAGCCGTGTGGGAGACCCAGTACTTC; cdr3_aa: CASSQAGAVWETQYF
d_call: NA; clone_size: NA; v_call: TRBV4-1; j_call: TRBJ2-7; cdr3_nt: TGCGCCAGCAGCCCGTCAGGTTCCTACGAGCAGTACTTC; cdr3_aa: CASSPSGSYEQYF
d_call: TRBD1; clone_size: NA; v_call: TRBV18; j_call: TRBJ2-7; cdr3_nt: TGTGCCAGCTCGCTTGAACCGGGACAGGGGGCTTACGAGCAGTACTTC; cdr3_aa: CASSLEPGQGAYEQYF
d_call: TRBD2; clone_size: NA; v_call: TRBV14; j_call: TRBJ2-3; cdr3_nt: TGTGCCAGCAGCCAAGGGCTGGGGGCCGGACTAGCGGCGCACACAGATACGCAGTATTTT; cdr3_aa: CASSQGLGAGLAAHTDTQYF
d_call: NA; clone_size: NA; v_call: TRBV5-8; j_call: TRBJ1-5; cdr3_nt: TGTGCCAGCAGCTTGGACTGGGGCAATCAGCCCCAGCATTTT; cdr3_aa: CASSLDWGNQPQHF
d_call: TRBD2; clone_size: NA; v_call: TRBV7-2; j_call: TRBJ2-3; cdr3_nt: TGTGCCAGCAGCTCCGGACTAGCGGGAGGGCGCACAGATACGCAGTATTTT; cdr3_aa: CASSSGLAGGRTDTQYF
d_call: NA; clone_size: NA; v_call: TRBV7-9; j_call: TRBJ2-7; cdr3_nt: TGTGCCAGCAGCCCCATGGGCTCCCGCTCCTACGAGCAGTACTTC; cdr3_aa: CASSPMGSRSYEQYF
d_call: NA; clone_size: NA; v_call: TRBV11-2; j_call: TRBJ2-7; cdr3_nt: TGTGCCAGCAGCTTAGCCTGGGGACAATATTTCGAGCAGTACTTC; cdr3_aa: CASSLAWGQYFEQYF
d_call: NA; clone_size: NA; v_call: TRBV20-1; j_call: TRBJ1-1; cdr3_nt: TGCAGTGCGTGGACATTTGAAGCTTTCTTT; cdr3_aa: CSAWTFEAFF
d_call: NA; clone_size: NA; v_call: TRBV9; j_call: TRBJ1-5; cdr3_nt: TGTGCCAGCAGCAAGGGCCGAAGGCGGGTGAGGGATCAGCCCCAGCATTTT; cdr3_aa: CASSKGRRRVRDQPQHF
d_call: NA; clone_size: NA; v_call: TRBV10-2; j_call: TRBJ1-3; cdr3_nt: TGCGCCAGCAGTGAGTCTGGGGGCTCTGGAAACACCATATATTTT; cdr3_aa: CASSESGGSGNTIYF
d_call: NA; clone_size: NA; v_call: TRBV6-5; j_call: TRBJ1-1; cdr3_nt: TGTGCCAGCAGTTACCTGGCCACCAACACTGAAGCTTTCTTT; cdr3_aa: CASSYLATNTEAFF
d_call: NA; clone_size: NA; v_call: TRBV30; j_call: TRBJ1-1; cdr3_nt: TGTGCCTGGAGTGTACCCCCTCTACGCGCCGAAGCTTTCTTT; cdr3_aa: CAWSVPPLRAEAFF
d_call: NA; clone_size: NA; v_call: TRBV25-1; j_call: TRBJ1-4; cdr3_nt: TGTGCCAGCAGTGAACGGGGGGCGGCTAATGAAAAACTGTTTTTT; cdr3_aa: CASSERGAANEKLFF
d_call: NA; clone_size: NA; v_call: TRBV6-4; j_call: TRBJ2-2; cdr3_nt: TGTGCCAGCAGTGTCAGTGTGGGGACCGGGGAGCTGTTTTTT; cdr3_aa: CASSVSVGTGELFF
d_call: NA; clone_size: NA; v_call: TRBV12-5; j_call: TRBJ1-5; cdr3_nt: TGTGCTAGTGGCCCATGGGGGCCCCAGCATTTT; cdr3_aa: CASGPWGPQHF
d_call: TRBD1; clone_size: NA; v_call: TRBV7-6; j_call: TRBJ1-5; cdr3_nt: TGTGCCAGCAGCTCGGGACAGGGCAATCAGCCCCAGCATTTT; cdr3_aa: CASSSGQGNQPQHF
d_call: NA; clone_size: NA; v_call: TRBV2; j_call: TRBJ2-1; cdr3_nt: TGTGCCAGCTCCAAGCTCTATGAGCAGTTCTTC; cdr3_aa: CASSKLYEQFF
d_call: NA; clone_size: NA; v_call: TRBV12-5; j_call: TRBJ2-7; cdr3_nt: TGTGCTAGTGGTTTGGTACTTGGGGGGGCGGGCTACGAGCAGTACTTC; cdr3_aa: CASGLVLGGAGYEQYF
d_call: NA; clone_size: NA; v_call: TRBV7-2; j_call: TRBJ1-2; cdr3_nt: TGTGCCAGCAGCTTACCGGTAGGGCCATTGCAATATGGCTACACCTTC; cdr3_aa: CASSLPVGPLQYGYTF
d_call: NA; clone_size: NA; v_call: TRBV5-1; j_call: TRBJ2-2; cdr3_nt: TGCGCCAGCAGCTTGGACATTACGAACACCGGGGAGCTGTTTTTT; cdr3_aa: CASSLDITNTGELFF
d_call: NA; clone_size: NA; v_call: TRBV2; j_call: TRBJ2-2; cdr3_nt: TGTGCCAGCAGCCTTACAGTGTTACACACCGGGGAGCTGTTTTTT; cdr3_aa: CASSLTVLHTGELFF
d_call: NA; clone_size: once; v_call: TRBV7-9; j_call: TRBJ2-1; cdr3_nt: TGTGCCAGCTGGTTTGGCAATGAGCAGTTCTTC; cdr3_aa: CASWFGNEQFF
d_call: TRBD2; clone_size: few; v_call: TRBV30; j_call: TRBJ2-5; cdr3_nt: TGTGCCTGGAGTGTTGGCGGGGGGGCCCAGGGGACCCAGTACTTC; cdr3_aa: CAWSVGGGAQGTQYF
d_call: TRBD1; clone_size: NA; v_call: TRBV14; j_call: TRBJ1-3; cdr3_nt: TGTGCCAGCAGCCCCCTGGGACAGGCCCCTGGGGGAAACACCATATATTTT; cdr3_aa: CASSPLGQAPGGNTIYF
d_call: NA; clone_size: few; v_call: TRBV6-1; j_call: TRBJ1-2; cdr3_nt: TGTGCCAGCAGCTTGACCTTTAACTATGGCTACACCTTC; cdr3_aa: CASSLTFNYGYTF
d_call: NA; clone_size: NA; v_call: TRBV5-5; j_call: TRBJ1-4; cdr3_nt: TGTGCCAGCAGCGACACGGGACAAGTAAATGAAAAACTGTTTTTT; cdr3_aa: CASSDTGQVNEKLFF
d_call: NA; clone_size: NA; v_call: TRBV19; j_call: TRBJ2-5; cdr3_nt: TGTGCCAGTAGGGAGGGGGGGGCACTAGAGACCCAGTACTTC; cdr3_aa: CASREGGALETQYF
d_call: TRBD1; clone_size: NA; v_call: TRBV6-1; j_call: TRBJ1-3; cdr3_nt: TGTGCCAGCAGCCACAGGGGGAACACCATATATTTT; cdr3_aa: CASSHRGNTIYF
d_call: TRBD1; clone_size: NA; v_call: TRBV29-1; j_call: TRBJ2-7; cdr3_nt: TGCAGCGTTGAAGATTGGGCAGGGGGCTCCTACGAGCAGTACTTC; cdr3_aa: CSVEDWAGGSYEQYF
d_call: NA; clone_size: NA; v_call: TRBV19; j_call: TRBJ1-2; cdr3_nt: TGTGCCAGTTCTGCGGGCAGTTCTAACTATGGCTACACCTTC; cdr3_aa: CASSAGSSNYGYTF
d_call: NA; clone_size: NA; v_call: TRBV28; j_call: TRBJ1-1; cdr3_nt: TGTGCCAGCAGGAAGGGCACTGAAGCTTTCTTT; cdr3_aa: CASRKGTEAFF
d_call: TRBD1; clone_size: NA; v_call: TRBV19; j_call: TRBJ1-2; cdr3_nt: TGTGCCAGTAGTATCGGAGGACAGGAGTCTAACTATGGCTACACCTTC; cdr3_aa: CASSIGGQESNYGYTF
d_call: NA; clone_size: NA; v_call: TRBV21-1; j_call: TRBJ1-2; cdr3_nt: TGTGCCAGCACTGTACTGGGGGGCGATGGCTACACCTTC; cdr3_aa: CASTVLGGDGYTF
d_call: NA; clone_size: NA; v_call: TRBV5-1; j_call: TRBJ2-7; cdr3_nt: TGCGCCAGCAGCTTGGAGGGGGGGAAGGCTTCCTACGAGCAGTACTTC; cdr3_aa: CASSLEGGKASYEQYF
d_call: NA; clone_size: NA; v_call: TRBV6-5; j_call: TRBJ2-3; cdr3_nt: TGTGCCAGCAGTTACGACGGGACAGATACGCAGTATTTT; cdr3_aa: CASSYDGTDTQYF
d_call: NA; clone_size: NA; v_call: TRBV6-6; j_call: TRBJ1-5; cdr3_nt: TGTGCCAGCAGTTACGGCGAATCCCAGCATTTT; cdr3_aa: CASSYGESQHF
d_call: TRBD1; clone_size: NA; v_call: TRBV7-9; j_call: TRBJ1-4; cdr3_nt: TGTGCCAGCAGACCCGGTGCAGGGGGTAATGAAAAACTGTTTTTT; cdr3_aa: CASRPGAGGNEKLFF
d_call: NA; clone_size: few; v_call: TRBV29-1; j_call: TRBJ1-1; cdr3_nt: TGCAGCGTTGGGCAGGGAGAGACTGAAGCTTTCTTT; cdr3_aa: CSVGQGETEAFF
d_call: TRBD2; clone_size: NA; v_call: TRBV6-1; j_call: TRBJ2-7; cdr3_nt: TGTGCCAGCAGTGAGCGACTAGCGGGAGCCCTAAACCGCTACGAGCAGTACTTC; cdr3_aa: CASSERLAGALNRYEQYF
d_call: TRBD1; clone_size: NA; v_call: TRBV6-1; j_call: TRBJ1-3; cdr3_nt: TGTGCCAGCAGTGAAGTCGCAGGGGGATCTCGTGGAAACACCATATATTTT; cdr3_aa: CASSEVAGGSRGNTIYF
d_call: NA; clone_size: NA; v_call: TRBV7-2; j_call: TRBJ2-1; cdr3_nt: TGTGCCAGTACGTGGAGCCCCGGCAATGAGCAGTTCTTC; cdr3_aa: CASTWSPGNEQFF
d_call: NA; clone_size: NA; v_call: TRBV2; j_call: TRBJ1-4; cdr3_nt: TGTGCCAGCACCCTGAGGGGCCCAACTAATGAAAAACTGTTTTTT; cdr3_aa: CASTLRGPTNEKLFF
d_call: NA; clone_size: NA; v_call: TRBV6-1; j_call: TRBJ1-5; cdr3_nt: TGTGCCAGCACCGTTTATCCCGTCGAGCCCCAGCATTTT; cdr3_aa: CASTVYPVEPQHF
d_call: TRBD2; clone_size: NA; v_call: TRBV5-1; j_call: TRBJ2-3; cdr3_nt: TGCGCCAGCAGCTTGGTTGGCGGGAGCCTTCTGGGCACAGATACGCAGTATTTT; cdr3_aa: CASSLVGGSLLGTDTQYF
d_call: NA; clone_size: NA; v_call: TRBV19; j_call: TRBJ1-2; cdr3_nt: TGTGCCAGTAGTAGCGAGCCACAGGGCGCCCTCTATGGCTACACCTTC; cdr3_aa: CASSSEPQGALYGYTF
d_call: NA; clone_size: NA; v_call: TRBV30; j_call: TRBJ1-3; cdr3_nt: TGTGCCTGGAGACTCAGCAGTAGAAACACCATATATTTT; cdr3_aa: CAWRLSSRNTIYF
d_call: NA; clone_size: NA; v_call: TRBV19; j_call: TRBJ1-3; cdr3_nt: TGTGCCAGTAAGCCCTATAACTCTGGAAACACCATATATTTT; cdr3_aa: CASKPYNSGNTIYF
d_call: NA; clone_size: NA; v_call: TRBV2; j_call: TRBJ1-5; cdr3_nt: TGTGCCAGCAGTGAAAACACTTTTAGCAATCAGCCCCAGCATTTT; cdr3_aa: CASSENTFSNQPQHF
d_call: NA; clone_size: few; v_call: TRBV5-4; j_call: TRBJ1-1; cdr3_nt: TGTGCCAGCAGCCCCAGGGAGAACACTGAAGCTTTCTTT; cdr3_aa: CASSPRENTEAFF
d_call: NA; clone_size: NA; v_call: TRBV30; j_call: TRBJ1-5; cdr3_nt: TGTGCCTGGAGTGTTCGAAGGCAGTCCTCAAATCAGCCCCAGCATTTT; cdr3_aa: CAWSVRRQSSNQPQHF
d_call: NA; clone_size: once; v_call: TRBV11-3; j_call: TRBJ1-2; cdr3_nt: TGTGCCAGCAGCTTCGGCACAGGGAGTGGCTACACCTTC; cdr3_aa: CASSFGTGSGYTF